The sequence of this T cell receptor beta chain was determined in a study of OX40 agonist ivuxolimab in advanced cancers. Across the whole study: Ivuxolimab is a fully human IgG2 antibody that activates OX40 (CD134). Patients achieving partial responses numbered three: one hepatocellular carcinoma case and two cutaneous melanoma cases.

Clones were read by immunoSEQ multiplex PCR, and TCRdb kept only the in-frame ones, dropping some. This repertoire shows some 66,000 clones, around 83% found once; its top ten account for under 2.5%. CDR1 SGHNT and CDR2 YYREEE come from the germline V gene (reference sequence). V lost 0 bases and J 1 base, leaving 4 bases between the germline ends. The CDR3 sequence is 14 residues long. Baseline, cycle 4 day 1, and cycle 7 day 1 were the blood sampling points. The TCR was taken from an adult with an advanced solid tumor such as melanoma, head and neck, liver or kidney cancer. The chain employs TRBV5-4 and TRBJ2-2; no definite D call. The material was CD4+ or CD8+ T cells sorted from blood, obtained in a trial of the OX40 agonist ivuxolimab. As DNA, the CDR3 is TGTGCCAGCAGCTTGGAACAGAACACCGGGGAGCTGTTTTTT. It specifies CASSLEQNTGELFF.